This T cell receptor beta chain was identified in a study of beta chain features in type 1 diabetes. At the level of the study: What patients shared with healthy donors was a similar profile of age, gender and cell yields.

The CDR3 runs to 12 residues. Trimming shortened V by 1 base and J by 6 bases, and 4 bases separated the two germline ends. CDR1 is LNHDA and CDR2 is SQIVND in the germline V gene (reference sequence). Expressed TCRB transcripts were sequenced because the entire RNA isolate underwent reverse transcription. The repertoire was sequenced with immunoSEQ multiplex PCR; TCRdb's copy has only in-frame clones and lacks some. The sample has hundreds of thousands of clones, roughly a sixth seen once; the top ten hold under 0.095%. Naive, central memory, regulatory and stem cell-like memory cells within the CD4+ compartment were sorted using CD45RO/CCR7/CD25/CD127/CD95/CD27. This clone was seen a few times. This sample includes further DNA sequences coding for the same CDR3.

Sequenced sample: naive CD4+ T cells from blood. The clonotype comes from a man younger than 35 in good health. J is TRBJ2-4 and V is TRBV19; D gene uncertain. CDR3 in DNA: TGTGCCAGTAGTATAGGCAGAAACATTCAGTACTTC. Translation: CASSIGRNIQYF. Full variable domain (outside the CDR3, taken from reference TRBV19 and TRBJ2-4): DGGITQSPKYLFRKEGQNVTLSCEQNLNHDAMYWYRQDPGQGLRLIYYSQIVNDFQKGDIAEGYSVSREKKESFPLTVTSAQKNPTAFYLCASSIGRNIQYFGAGTRLSVL.